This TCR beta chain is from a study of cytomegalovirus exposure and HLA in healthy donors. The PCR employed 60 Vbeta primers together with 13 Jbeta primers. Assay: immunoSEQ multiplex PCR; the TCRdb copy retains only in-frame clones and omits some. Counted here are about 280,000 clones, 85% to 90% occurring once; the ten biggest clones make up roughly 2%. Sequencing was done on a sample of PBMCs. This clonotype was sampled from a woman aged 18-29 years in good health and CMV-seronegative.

Written as DNA, the CDR3 is TGTGCCAGCAGCCCCCGGACTAGCGGGGGGTACGAGCAGTACTTC. Its protein product is CASSPRTSGGYEQYF. The chain has TRBV9 and TRBJ2-7, with 14 bases matching TRBD2. The germline CDR1 and CDR2 sequences are SGDLS and YYNGEE. J gave up 4 bases and V 4 bases, and 4 bases lay outside the gene matches. CDR3 length: 15 residues.